A single sample gave rise to the 18 T cell receptor beta chains below, sequenced in a study of T cells in Graves' hyperthyroidism and ophthalmopathy. RNA transcripts served as the template for amplifying TCR beta CDR3 regions. The TCR CDR3 was amplified in a first-round RT-PCR using the HTBI primer set. TCRdb re-derived calls from the multiplex PCR reads in MiXCR, one entry per CDR3 protein. The sample yields about 500,000 distinct CDR3 sequences, about 15% seen once. The sample taken for sequencing was blood. All receptors derive from a young woman with Graves' ophthalmopathy.

This clonotype was recorded a few times. The chain is built from TRBV4-3 and TRBJ2-1; D gene uncertain. Per the germline V gene, CDR1 is LGHNA and CDR2 is YSLEER. V shed 0 bases and J shed 0 bases, with 21 bases lying between them. The CDR3 totals 20 residues. CDR3 bases: TGCGCCAGCAGCCAAGATCTGGTCCTTTTGGGCCCAAGCTCCTACAATGAGCAGTTCTTC. Translated, it gives CASSQDLVLLGPSSYNEQFF.

At least ten counts were recorded for this clonotype. This rearrangement joins TRBV18 to TRBJ2-7; 9 bases are shared with TRBD2. Germline CDR1 and CDR2: KGHSH and LQKENI. J was trimmed by 0 bases and V by 5 bases; bases with no gene match: 5. This CDR3 contains 15 residues. The DNA for the CDR3 is TGTGCCAGCTCAGGTGGAGCGGGAGGCTCCTACGAGCAGTACTTC. Protein: CASSGGAGGSYEQYF.

There are many counts of this clonotype. This chain links TRBV12-3 or TRBV12-4 with TRBJ2-1, with D possibly TRBD1 on 6 matching bases. Between the trimmed V and J ends, which lost 3 bases and 4 bases, there was a span of 16 bases. There are 16 residues in the CDR3. The CDR3, as DNA: TGTGCCAGCAGTTTCCAGGACAGTCACCTTTACAATGAGCAGTTCTTC. Its protein is CASSFQDSHLYNEQFF.

The V call is TRBV3-1, the J call TRBJ1-4; TRBD1 might be the D (5 bases). V lost 5 bases and J lost 12, with 16 bases in between. The CDR3 is 13 residues long. The V gene's germline CDR1 is LGHDT and CDR2 YNNKEL (reference sequence). The CDR3 DNA reads TGTGCCAGCAGCTCCGATCCGGAAGGGGAACTGTTTTTT. Translated: CASSSDPEGELFF.

This clonotype was counted many times. This CDR3 is CASSPGTGGLSYNEQFF. The DNA for the CDR3 is TGTGCCAGCAGCCCCGGGACTGGGGGACTGTCCTACAATGAGCAGTTCTTC. This chain joins TRBV7-2 and TRBJ2-1; D may be TRBD2 (6 bases). The CDR3 is 17 amino acids. Trimming took off 5 bases at V and 1 base at J, with 18 bases between the two ends. Germline values: CDR1 SGHTA, CDR2 FQGNSA.

The CDR3 region is CSARDYQPYGYTF. The CDR3 DNA reads as TGCAGTGCTAGAGATTACCAGCCCTATGGCTACACCTTC. The J gene is TRBJ1-2, the V gene TRBV20-1, with D uncertain. The germline V gene has CDR1 DFQATT and CDR2 SNEGSKA (reference sequence). V lost 0 bases, J lost 4 bases, and 9 bases lay in between. CDR3 length: 13 residues.

The chain has TRBV20-1 and TRBJ1-1, with a possible D match to TRBD1 (5 bases). The germline gives CDR1 DFQATT, CDR2 SNEGSKA (reference sequence). This CDR3 spans 12 amino acids. V dropped 6 bases and J dropped 5 bases, with 13 bases sitting between them. Written as DNA, the CDR3 is TGCAGTGCCACGCCGGGGCGAACTGAAGCTTTCTTT. It specifies CSATPGRTEAFF.

This clonotype was counted many times. V gene TRBV12-3 or TRBV12-4 combines with J gene TRBJ1-1; the D gene is possibly TRBD1 (5 bases). The CDR3 consists of 13 residues. V lost 2 bases and J lost 4, with 8 bases in between. This CDR3 is CASSLQGVTEAFF. CDR3 bases: TGTGCCAGCAGTTTACAGGGAGTCACTGAAGCTTTCTTT.

This clonotype was seen ten or more times. The V gene is TRBV28, the J gene TRBJ1-1; D gene unclear. V was clipped by 3 bases and J by 7 bases, with 9 bases between them. Germline CDR1 and CDR2: MDHEN and SYDVKM. The CDR3 length is 12 residues. This chain's CDR3 is CASSFGPNEAFF. The CDR3 DNA reads as TGTGCCAGCAGTTTCGGCCCCAATGAAGCTTTCTTT.

The gene calls are TRBV6-1 and TRBJ2-2; possible D gene TRBD2, 5 bases. The CDR3 is made up of 15 amino acids. CDR1 and CDR2 (germline): MNHNS, SASEGT. V lost 10 bases to trimming and J lost 2 bases, with 17 bases between them. CDR3 sequence reads: CATRGSLFNTGELFF. The CDR3 DNA is TGTGCCACCCGAGGGAGTCTTTTTAACACCGGGGAGCTGTTTTTT.

The chain combines TRBV12-3 or TRBV12-4 with TRBJ2-5; 12 bases match TRBD1. V shed 3 bases and J 6 bases; nucleotides not matched to a gene: 5. The CDR3 sequence is 15 residues long. CDR3 DNA sequence: TGTGCCAGCAGTTTGACCGGGACAGGGGGCCAGACCCAGTACTTC. Protein sequence: CASSLTGTGGQTQYF.

The chain uses TRBV5-1 and TRBJ2-2; TRBD2 agrees at 9 bases. Losses at the gene ends were 3 bases for V and 5 bases for J; bases not matched to a gene: 11. Germline lookup yields CDR1 SGHRS and CDR2 YFSETQ. The CDR3 consists of 17 residues. In DNA, the CDR3 is TGCGCCAGCAGCTCCGATCCTTTAGCGGGAGCAACCGGGGAGCTGTTTTTT. Amino acids: CASSSDPLAGATGELFF.

As regards this clonotype: Sequence at one end of the junction differs from germline and may be a read error. The chain uses TRBV6-1 and TRBJ2-7, with D perhaps matching TRBD1 (5 bases). CDR1 and CDR2 (germline): MNHNS, SASEGT. The CDR3 runs to 16 residues. CDR3 sequence reads: CPSSSALTELVYEQYF. Here the CDR3 DNA reads TGTCCCAGCTCCTCGGCCTTGACAGAGCTAGTCTACGAGCAGTACTTC.

This clonotype was observed at least ten times. The chain couples TRBV7-2 to TRBJ2-2; D not certain. The CDR3 consists of 16 residues. Germline loops: CDR1 SGHTA, CDR2 FQGNSA. Trimming took 4 bases from V and 7 from J, leaving 19 bases between them. CDR3 nucleotide sequence: TGTGCCAGCAGCTCAGAAAACTTCCTCGCCAACGGGGAGCTGTTTTTT. Its protein product is CASSSENFLANGELFF.

This clonotype was counted only a few times. The chain has TRBV27 and TRBJ2-2; D perhaps matches TRBD1 (6 bases). The germline V and J ends were trimmed by 2 bases and 4 bases, with 17 bases remaining between them. Germline lookup yields CDR1 MNHEY and CDR2 SMNVEV (reference sequence). The CDR3 has 17 amino acids. CDR3 coding DNA: TGTGCCAGCAGTTTAGTTGGTCTGGGGGCGGGCACCGGGGAGCTGTTTTTT. The encoded protein is CASSLVGLGAGTGELFF.

This clonotype was observed many times. The V call is TRBV20-1, the J call TRBJ1-1; D might be TRBD1 (6 bases). Trimming left V 7 bases short and J 5 bases short, with 17 bases between. The CDR3 runs to 13 residues. Germline V gives CDR1 DFQATT, CDR2 SNEGSKA (reference sequence). The CDR3, as DNA: TGCAGTGTGAGGGGGGGGCTTGGAACTGAAGCTTTCTTT. Amino acids: CSVRGGLGTEAFF.

This clonotype was found many times. This rearrangement joins TRBV12-3 or TRBV12-4 to TRBJ2-3, with 12 positions matching TRBD2. With 3 bases clipped from V and 4 bases from J, the junction kept 5 bases outside the gene matches. The CDR3 is 16 residues long. The CDR3 region has the DNA TGTGCCAGCAGTTTTACTAGCGGGAGGAACGCAGATACGCAGTATTTT. Translating gives CASSFTSGRNADTQYF.

This clonotype came up many times. V gene TRBV6-2 or TRBV6-3 combines with J gene TRBJ2-7, with a tentative D call TRBD1 (5 bases). The CDR3 has 13 residues. Germline loops: CDR1 MNHEY, CDR2 SVGEGT. V was shortened by 2 bases and J by 13 bases, with 18 bases between the two germline ends. CDR3 in amino acids: CASSYHLTGVIYF. The CDR3 DNA reads as TGTGCCAGCAGTTACCATCTTACAGGCGTTATCTACTTC.